One and the same sample provided the 15 T cell receptor beta chains below, sequenced in a study of T cell repertoires in cytomegalovirus infection. Each CDR3 protein is one row after TCRdb ran MiXCR on the reads. This sample has about 600,000 distinct CDR3 sequences; 20% to 25% occur once, and the top ten carry roughly 8%. Material: CD8+ T cells from PBMCs. These receptors all stem from a human donor in good health (CMV status not recorded). Some clones in this sample may be carry-over from other donors' samples.

This clonotype was counted ten times or more. The chain joins TRBV7-9 to TRBJ2-7; D is unresolved. Per the germline V gene, CDR1 is SEHNR and CDR2 is FQNEAQ (reference sequence). CDR3 length: 17 residues. V was cut by 1 base and J by 2 bases, with 18 bases left in between. The CDR3 DNA sequence: TGTGCCAGCAGCTTAGAATCTCGGAGAACTACGACCTACGAGCAGTACTTC. This translates into CASSLESRRTTTYEQYF.

This clonotype was detected a few times. The V call is TRBV7-9, the J call TRBJ2-2; 12 nucleotides line up with TRBD2. Germline trimming cut 4 bases from V and 0 bases from J; bases unmatched to any gene: 3. Germline V lookup: CDR1 SEHNR, CDR2 FQNEAQ (reference sequence). The CDR3 is 17 amino acids. The CDR3 protein is CASSSTSGGSNTGELFF. The DNA of the CDR3 is TGTGCCAGCAGCTCGACTAGCGGGGGCTCGAACACCGGGGAGCTGTTTTTT.

The chain couples TRBV28 to TRBJ2-1; 7 nucleotides line up with TRBD1. The germline gives CDR1 MDHEN, CDR2 SYDVKM. CDR3 length: 15 amino acids. The trim removed 5 bases at V and 7 bases at J, leaving 11 bases unmatched. The CDR3 DNA reads as TGTGCCAGCAGTCCCCACTCGACAGGGACGAATGAGCAGTTCTTC. Its protein product is CASSPHSTGTNEQFF. Using reference TRBV28 and TRBJ2-1 for the parts outside the CDR3, the full variable domain is DVKVTQSSRYLVKRTGEKVFLECVQDMDHENMFWYRQDPGLGLRLIYFSYDVKMKEKGDIPEGYSVSREKKERFSLILESASTNQTSMYLCASSPHSTGTNEQFFGPGTRLTVL.

In regard to this clonotype: One end of the junction does not line up with germline, which may come from a read error. V and J are TRBV7-9 and TRBJ1-2; no reliable D call. The CDR3 spans 16 residues. Germline assignment: CDR1 SEHNR and CDR2 FQNEAQ (reference sequence). In DNA form, the CDR3 reads TGCGCCAGCAGCTTAATTACCCTCCGGGGAAACTATGGCTACACCTTC. Translation: CASSLITLRGNYGYTF. The full variable domain, completed using reference TRBV7-9 and TRBJ1-2, is DTGVSQNPRHKITKRGQNVTFRCDPISEHNRLYWYRQTLGQGPEFLTYFQNEAQLEKSRLLSDRFSAERPKGSFSTLEIQRTEQGDSAMYLCASSLITLRGNYGYTFGSGTRLTVV.

The J gene is TRBJ2-5, the V gene TRBV25-1; tentatively, D is TRBD1 (6 bases). The V end was cut by 5 bases, the J end by 5 bases, with 15 bases between. The CDR3 extends over 14 amino acids. Per the germline V gene, CDR1 is MGHDK and CDR2 is SYGVNS. In nucleotides, the CDR3 is TGTGCCAGCAGTCCTTCCGGGACAAGGGAGACCCAGTACTTC. This translates into CASSPSGTRETQYF.

The chain recombines TRBV10-3 with TRBJ2-7; TRBD1 matches 7 bases. V was clipped by 4 bases and J by 6 bases; unmatched bases: 12. In germline, CDR1 is ENHRY, CDR2 SYGVKD. The CDR3 is made up of 15 amino acids. The CDR3 nucleotides read TGTGCCATCAGTGGGGGGACAGTGGGCGAAGGCGAGCAGTACTTC. It translates to CAISGGTVGEGEQYF.

This clonotype was found many times. The chain has TRBV5-6 and TRBJ2-7; 7 bases align to TRBD2. Germline CDR1 SGHDT, CDR2 YYEEEE. Unmatched junction bases numbered 4, after V lost 4 bases and J lost 3 bases. The CDR3 is made up of 13 amino acids. The CDR3 loop reads CASSRGVSYEQYV. The CDR3, as DNA: TGTGCCAGCAGCCGGGGGGTGAGCTACGAGCAGTACGTC.

Comments on this clonotype: An end of the junction differs from the germline gene, which may be a read error. This chain joins TRBV2 and TRBJ2-2; TRBD1 is a possible D gene (6 bases). CDR1 and CDR2 from the germline V gene are SNHLY and FYNNEI. The CDR3 consists of 15 residues. The CDR3 DNA reads TGTGCCAACAGTTGGACAGTCGCGAACACCGGGGAGCTGTTTTTT. Protein sequence: CANSWTVANTGELFF.

The chain is built from TRBV5-6 and TRBJ2-2; no firm D call. Trimming stripped 2 bases from V and 6 bases from J, with 8 bases between. CDR3 length equals 13 residues. In germline, CDR1 is SGHDT, CDR2 YYEEEE. The CDR3 nucleotides are TGTGCCAGCAGCTTTTGGGGATCCGGGGAGCTGTTTTTT. Encoded protein: CASSFWGSGELFF.

The rearrangement joins TRBV20-1 to TRBJ2-3; D is undetermined. The CDR3 sequence is 12 residues long. Germline V lookup: CDR1 DFQATT, CDR2 SNEGSKA (reference sequence). V was shortened by 3 bases and J by 5 bases, with 9 bases between the two germline ends. The CDR3 spells CSASVWEDTQYF. The CDR3 DNA reads as TGCAGTGCTAGTGTCTGGGAAGATACGCAGTATTTT.

This clonotype was recorded many times. CDR3 in DNA: TGTGCCAGCAGCTTGGGCAGGCGATCACCCCTCCACTTT. Its translation is CASSLGRRSPLHF. The rearrangement links TRBV7-9 to TRBJ1-6; D remains unclear. The CDR3 runs to 13 residues. The V end was cut by 3 bases, the J end by 10 bases, with 10 bases between. The V gene's germline CDR1 is SEHNR and CDR2 FQNEAQ (reference sequence).

In this sample, this clonotype turned up many times. The rearrangement links TRBV6-2 or TRBV6-3 to TRBJ2-5; D uncertain. Germline V CDR1 and CDR2: MNHEY, SVGEGT. This CDR3 spans 10 amino acids. V was trimmed by 6 bases and J by 2 bases, leaving 1 base between them. The DNA of the CDR3 is TGTGCCAGCAGACAAGAGACCCAGTACTTC. The encoded protein is CASRQETQYF.

This clonotype was observed a handful of times. The chain has TRBV7-9 and TRBJ2-1, with TRBD2 identical over 12 bases. This CDR3 has 17 amino acids. The V gene end was trimmed by 3 bases and the J gene end by 4 bases; junction bases not matched to a gene: 7. The germline V gene has CDR1 SEHNR and CDR2 FQNEAQ (reference sequence). CDR3 coding DNA: TGTGCCAGCAGCTTGAGTCCGGGACTAGCGGGTTACAATGAGCAGTTCTTC. It specifies CASSLSPGLAGYNEQFF.

This clonotype has ten or more counts. The chain is built from TRBV29-1 and TRBJ1-1; 8 positions agree with TRBD1. Germline V gene data show CDR1 as SQVTM and CDR2 as ANQGSEA. V was pared by 6 bases and J by 2 bases, with 11 bases of the junction left unmatched. The CDR3 extends over 15 amino acids. This CDR3 reads CSVVVDRGTNTEAFF. The CDR3 nucleotides read TGCAGCGTCGTGGTCGACAGGGGCACCAACACTGAAGCTTTCTTT. The entire variable domain, with the rest obtained from reference TRBV29-1 and TRBJ1-1, is as follows: SAVISQKPSRDICQRGTSLTIQCQVDSQVTMMFWYRQQPGQSLTLIATANQGSEATYESGFVIDKFPISRPNLTFSTLTVSNMSPEDSSIYLCSVVVDRGTNTEAFFGQGTRLTVV.

In this sample, this clonotype turned up many times. The J gene is TRBJ1-1, the V gene TRBV11-1; 9 nucleotides align to TRBD1. The CDR3 sequence is 15 residues long. CDR1 and CDR2 (germline): SGHAT, FQDESV (reference sequence). The ends lost 5 bases at V and 4 bases at J; junction bases unmatched: 8. This chain's CDR3 is CASSDAGQGGTEAFF. In nucleotides, the CDR3 is TGTGCCAGCAGCGACGCGGGACAGGGAGGCACTGAAGCTTTCTTT.